These T cell receptor beta chains were read from a single sample in a study of beta chain features in type 1 diabetes. Measured with immunoSEQ multiplex PCR; TCRdb has only the in-frame clones, and not every one. The profile shows 350,000 or so clones, roughly a fifth of them singletons. The specimen was naive CD4+ T cells from blood. The receptor source for this set is a woman between 18 and 29 years old in good health. Each CDR3 is given with its conserved first and last residue. The order of the fields is J gene, clone size, V gene, D gene, CDR3 protein, CDR3 DNA. The D gene is left open where the match is weak. The size entry is marked missing in some rows and otherwise reads once, few, many or a size class.

J gene: TRBJ2-7
clone size: few
V gene: TRBV30
D gene: -
CDR3 protein: CAWSVDSGTYEQYF
CDR3 DNA: TGTGCCTGGAGTGTAGACAGTGGGACCTACGAGCAGTACTTC

J gene: TRBJ2-2
clone size: -
V gene: TRBV29-1
D gene: TRBD2
CDR3 protein: CSAGRGNTGELFF
CDR3 DNA: TGCAGCGCTGGGAGGGGGAACACCGGGGAGCTGTTTTTT

J gene: TRBJ2-3
clone size: -
V gene: TRBV15
D gene: -
CDR3 protein: CATSRRAGPISTDTQYF
CDR3 DNA: TGTGCCACCAGCAGGCGAGCGGGCCCGATAAGCACAGATACGCAGTATTTT

J gene: TRBJ1-5
clone size: -
V gene: TRBV7-9
D gene: -
CDR3 protein: CASSEYRVGVNQPQHF
CDR3 DNA: TGTGCCAGCAGCGAATACAGGGTTGGGGTCAATCAGCCCCAGCATTTT

J gene: TRBJ2-7
clone size: -
V gene: TRBV19
D gene: TRBD2
CDR3 protein: CASSTITSGSYEQYF
CDR3 DNA: TGTGCCAGTAGTACCATAACTAGCGGGAGTTACGAGCAGTACTTC

J gene: TRBJ1-3
clone size: few
V gene: TRBV25-1
D gene: -
CDR3 protein: CASSEAGSSGNTIYF
CDR3 DNA: TGTGCCAGCAGTGAGGCAGGATCCTCTGGAAACACCATATATTTT

J gene: TRBJ2-2
clone size: few
V gene: TRBV11-2
D gene: -
CDR3 protein: CASSPSWRNTGELFF
CDR3 DNA: TGTGCCAGCAGCCCCTCGTGGAGGAACACCGGGGAGCTGTTTTTT

J gene: TRBJ1-2
clone size: -
V gene: TRBV6-5
D gene: -
CDR3 protein: CASSPQGNYGYTF
CDR3 DNA: TGTGCCAGCAGCCCACAGGGAAACTATGGCTACACCTTC

J gene: TRBJ1-1
clone size: -
V gene: TRBV19
D gene: -
CDR3 protein: CASSLKSTEAFF
CDR3 DNA: TGTGCCAGTAGTTTAAAGAGCACTGAAGCTTTCTTT

J gene: TRBJ2-3
clone size: -
V gene: TRBV7-9
D gene: -
CDR3 protein: CASSFVGGGADTQYF
CDR3 DNA: TGTGCCAGCAGCTTTGTGGGAGGCGGGGCAGATACGCAGTATTTT

J gene: TRBJ2-7
clone size: few
V gene: TRBV5-4
D gene: TRBD1
CDR3 protein: CASSWDRGSSYEQYF
CDR3 DNA: TGTGCCAGCAGCTGGGACAGGGGCAGTTCCTACGAGCAGTACTTC

J gene: TRBJ1-3
clone size: -
V gene: TRBV9
D gene: -
CDR3 protein: CASRGGNTIYF
CDR3 DNA: TGTGCCAGCAGGGGCGGAAACACCATATATTTT

J gene: TRBJ1-1
clone size: few
V gene: TRBV9
D gene: -
CDR3 protein: CASSVFRDKAFF
CDR3 DNA: TGTGCCAGCAGCGTATTTCGGGACAAAGCTTTCTTT

J gene: TRBJ1-1
clone size: few
V gene: TRBV7-2
D gene: -
CDR3 protein: CASRGGSWDTEAFF
CDR3 DNA: TGTGCCAGCAGGGGAGGGTCCTGGGACACTGAAGCTTTCTTT

J gene: TRBJ1-2
clone size: few
V gene: TRBV4-2
D gene: -
CDR3 protein: CASSQVPQGNYGYTF
CDR3 DNA: TGTGCCAGCAGCCAAGTCCCACAGGGCAACTATGGCTACACCTTC

J gene: TRBJ1-3
clone size: -
V gene: TRBV18
D gene: -
CDR3 protein: CASSLAGDTIYF
CDR3 DNA: TGTGCCAGCTCACTTGCGGGAGACACCATATATTTT

J gene: TRBJ1-4
clone size: -
V gene: TRBV29-1
D gene: -
CDR3 protein: CSVFHSGGEKLFF
CDR3 DNA: TGCAGCGTTTTCCACTCCGGCGGTGAAAAACTGTTTTTT

J gene: TRBJ1-2
clone size: few
V gene: TRBV15
D gene: -
CDR3 protein: CATSGSPTGTRGYTF
CDR3 DNA: TGTGCCACCAGCGGTTCCCCTACCGGGACTCGAGGCTACACCTTC

J gene: TRBJ2-1
clone size: -
V gene: TRBV7-2
D gene: -
CDR3 protein: CASSLSGDEQFF
CDR3 DNA: TGTGCCAGCAGCTTATCGGGTGATGAGCAGTTCTTC

J gene: TRBJ2-1
clone size: few
V gene: TRBV9
D gene: TRBD2
CDR3 protein: CASSVGLAGLNEQFF
CDR3 DNA: TGTGCCAGCAGCGTAGGACTAGCGGGTCTGAATGAGCAGTTCTTC

J gene: TRBJ2-1
clone size: -
V gene: TRBV30
D gene: TRBD2
CDR3 protein: CAWSVGTSGSNEQFF
CDR3 DNA: TGTGCCTGGAGTGTAGGGACTAGCGGGAGCAATGAGCAGTTCTTC

J gene: TRBJ1-5
clone size: -
V gene: TRBV18
D gene: -
CDR3 protein: CASSPGRGNQPQHF
CDR3 DNA: TGTGCCAGCTCACCAGGGCGGGGAAATCAGCCCCAGCATTTT

J gene: TRBJ1-2
clone size: -
V gene: TRBV9
D gene: -
CDR3 protein: CASSGEGSTNYGYTF
CDR3 DNA: TGTGCCAGCAGCGGGGAGGGGAGCACTAACTATGGCTACACCTTC

J gene: TRBJ2-1
clone size: -
V gene: TRBV5-4
D gene: TRBD2
CDR3 protein: CASSTSGGHYNEQFF
CDR3 DNA: TGTGCCAGCAGCACTAGCGGGGGGCACTACAATGAGCAGTTCTTC

J gene: TRBJ2-3
clone size: few
V gene: TRBV10-3
D gene: -
CDR3 protein: CAIQVASGTDTQYF
CDR3 DNA: TGTGCCATCCAAGTGGCTAGCGGCACAGATACGCAGTATTTT

J gene: TRBJ2-7
clone size: few
V gene: TRBV7-9
D gene: TRBD2
CDR3 protein: CASSFPRGGGIYEQYF
CDR3 DNA: TGTGCCAGCAGCTTTCCCCGAGGCGGGGGGATATACGAGCAGTACTTC

J gene: TRBJ2-5
clone size: few
V gene: TRBV11-2
D gene: -
CDR3 protein: CASSLEGRRAQYF
CDR3 DNA: TGTGCCAGCAGCTTAGAGGGCCGGAGGGCCCAGTACTTC

J gene: TRBJ2-3
clone size: few
V gene: TRBV28
D gene: TRBD1
CDR3 protein: CASSLFGRGRLRFGDVTQYF
CDR3 DNA: TGTGCCAGCAGTTTATTTGGCAGGGGGCGCTTGAGGTTCGGTGATGTTACGCAGTATTTT

J gene: TRBJ2-5
clone size: few
V gene: TRBV15
D gene: -
CDR3 protein: CATSRGTQYQETQYF
CDR3 DNA: TGTGCCACCAGCAGAGGGACACAGTACCAAGAGACCCAGTACTTC

J gene: TRBJ1-1
clone size: few
V gene: TRBV7-3
D gene: TRBD1
CDR3 protein: CASSSDRDTEAFF
CDR3 DNA: TGTGCCAGCAGCTCGGACAGGGACACTGAAGCTTTCTTT

J gene: TRBJ2-7
clone size: -
V gene: TRBV29-1
D gene: -
CDR3 protein: CSVGISTATYEQYF
CDR3 DNA: TGCAGCGTCGGTATATCGACAGCGACCTACGAGCAGTACTTC

J gene: TRBJ1-2
clone size: few
V gene: TRBV7-2
D gene: -
CDR3 protein: CASILDHIANYGYTF
CDR3 DNA: TGTGCCAGCATCCTCGATCACATCGCTAACTATGGCTACACCTTC

J gene: TRBJ1-5
clone size: few
V gene: TRBV7-9
D gene: TRBD1
CDR3 protein: CASSLGTGVNQPQHF
CDR3 DNA: TGTGCCAGCAGCTTAGGGACAGGGGTCAATCAGCCCCAGCATTTT

J gene: TRBJ2-5
clone size: -
V gene: TRBV4-1
D gene: -
CDR3 protein: CASSQDRDQETQYF
CDR3 DNA: TGCGCCAGCAGCCAAGATCGGGATCAAGAGACCCAGTACTTC

J gene: TRBJ2-3
clone size: -
V gene: TRBV2
D gene: TRBD2
CDR3 protein: CASSPNSGVSTDTQYF
CDR3 DNA: TGTGCCAGCAGTCCTAATAGCGGGGTTAGCACAGATACGCAGTATTTT

J gene: TRBJ1-4
clone size: -
V gene: TRBV7-9
D gene: -
CDR3 protein: CASSRGEGNEKLFF
CDR3 DNA: TGTGCCAGCAGCCGAGGGGAGGGCAATGAAAAACTGTTTTTT

J gene: TRBJ2-7
clone size: few
V gene: TRBV4-1
D gene: TRBD1
CDR3 protein: CASSRKPGQQSYEQYF
CDR3 DNA: TGCGCCAGCAGCCGGAAGCCGGGACAGCAGTCCTACGAGCAGTACTTC

J gene: TRBJ1-1
clone size: -
V gene: TRBV5-6
D gene: -
CDR3 protein: CASSLEGAEAFF
CDR3 DNA: TGTGCCAGCAGCTTGGAGGGGGCTGAAGCTTTCTTT

J gene: TRBJ2-2
clone size: few
V gene: TRBV7-8
D gene: TRBD2
CDR3 protein: CASSLGGGGGRTGELFF
CDR3 DNA: TGTGCCAGCAGCTTAGGTGGCGGGGGGGGCCGAACCGGGGAGCTGTTTTTT

J gene: TRBJ2-1
clone size: -
V gene: TRBV9
D gene: -
CDR3 protein: CASSVVAVDEQFF
CDR3 DNA: TGTGCCAGCAGCGTAGTAGCGGTCGATGAGCAGTTCTTC

J gene: TRBJ2-1
clone size: few
V gene: TRBV28
D gene: TRBD2
CDR3 protein: CASKGGSYYNEQFF
CDR3 DNA: TGTGCCAGCAAAGGCGGGAGCTATTACAATGAGCAGTTCTTC

J gene: TRBJ2-5
clone size: -
V gene: TRBV7-2
D gene: TRBD2
CDR3 protein: CASSLASRAGETQYF
CDR3 DNA: TGTGCCAGCAGCTTAGCGAGTCGAGCGGGGGAGACCCAGTACTTC

J gene: TRBJ1-1
clone size: -
V gene: TRBV2
D gene: -
CDR3 protein: CASSALPRNTEAFF
CDR3 DNA: TGTGCCAGCAGCGCCCTACCTCGGAACACTGAAGCTTTCTTT

J gene: TRBJ2-1
clone size: few
V gene: TRBV5-1
D gene: -
CDR3 protein: CASSSTTGTYNEQFF
CDR3 DNA: TGCGCCAGCAGCTCAACGACAGGAACCTACAATGAGCAGTTCTTC

J gene: TRBJ2-7
clone size: few
V gene: TRBV28
D gene: TRBD1
CDR3 protein: CASSAPGQGSYEQYF
CDR3 DNA: TGTGCCAGCAGTGCCCCGGGACAGGGGTCCTACGAGCAGTACTTC

J gene: TRBJ2-6
clone size: few
V gene: TRBV7-2
D gene: -
CDR3 protein: CASSSTTGGHSGANVLTF
CDR3 DNA: TGTGCCAGCAGCTCAACGACAGGCGGGCACTCTGGGGCCAACGTCCTGACTTTC

J gene: TRBJ2-1
clone size: -
V gene: TRBV11-3
D gene: -
CDR3 protein: CASSRADAPGQFF
CDR3 DNA: TGTGCCAGCAGTCGAGCGGACGCCCCCGGGCAGTTCTTC

J gene: TRBJ2-7
clone size: -
V gene: TRBV4-3
D gene: -
CDR3 protein: CASSQEGFSEQYF
CDR3 DNA: TGCGCCAGCAGCCAAGAGGGCTTCTCCGAGCAGTACTTC

J gene: TRBJ2-3
clone size: -
V gene: TRBV7-9
D gene: -
CDR3 protein: CASSAGSGRLDTQYF
CDR3 DNA: TGTGCCAGCAGCGCGGGCAGCGGGCGACTGGATACGCAGTATTTT

J gene: TRBJ2-3
clone size: few
V gene: TRBV7-2
D gene: TRBD2
CDR3 protein: CASSSGTNFISDTQYF
CDR3 DNA: TGTGCCAGCAGCTCCGGGACTAACTTCATATCGGATACGCAGTATTTT

J gene: TRBJ2-1
clone size: -
V gene: TRBV4-2
D gene: TRBD1
CDR3 protein: CASSQDRGSYNEQFF
CDR3 DNA: TGTGCCAGCAGCCAGGACAGGGGCTCCTACAATGAGCAGTTCTTC

J gene: TRBJ2-1
clone size: -
V gene: TRBV9
D gene: TRBD2
CDR3 protein: CASSGTSRLRFDEQFF
CDR3 DNA: TGTGCCAGCAGCGGGACTAGCAGGTTGCGATTCGATGAGCAGTTCTTC

J gene: TRBJ1-1
clone size: few
V gene: TRBV29-1
D gene: -
CDR3 protein: CSVDPQGESPMNTEAFF
CDR3 DNA: TGCAGCGTTGATCCGCAGGGTGAAAGTCCCATGAACACTGAAGCTTTCTTT

J gene: TRBJ1-1
clone size: few
V gene: TRBV30
D gene: -
CDR3 protein: CAWTVIAGGAFF
CDR3 DNA: TGTGCCTGGACCGTGATCGCCGGAGGAGCTTTCTTT

J gene: TRBJ2-4
clone size: -
V gene: TRBV5-4
D gene: TRBD1
CDR3 protein: CASSLGRGPKNIQYF
CDR3 DNA: TGTGCCAGCAGCTTGGGAAGGGGGCCCAAAAACATTCAGTACTTC

J gene: TRBJ2-7
clone size: -
V gene: TRBV6-1
D gene: TRBD2
CDR3 protein: CASTRTSLSYEQYF
CDR3 DNA: TGTGCCAGCACCCGGACTAGCCTTTCCTACGAGCAGTACTTC

J gene: TRBJ2-2
clone size: -
V gene: TRBV7-9
D gene: -
CDR3 protein: CASTLGRTEFTGELFF
CDR3 DNA: TGTGCCAGCACCCTCGGGAGAACAGAATTCACCGGGGAGCTGTTTTTT

J gene: TRBJ2-1
clone size: few
V gene: TRBV4-1
D gene: -
CDR3 protein: CASSQEGGTGFYNEQFF
CDR3 DNA: TGCGCCAGCAGCCAAGAAGGAGGAACGGGCTTCTACAATGAGCAGTTCTTC